This TCR beta chain was recorded in a study of OX40 agonist ivuxolimab in advanced cancers. The overall study: Patients were infused with ivuxolimab every 2 weeks at 0.01 to 10 mg/kg.

Points on this clone: Its antigen remains unknown.

Points from the study as a whole: Among the lowest peripheral clonal expansion occurred in 0.1-3.0 mg/kg partial responders. Circulating CD4+ and CD8+ T cells showed clonal expansion by week 6 at 0.1 to 3.0 mg/kg.

Some clones are missing from TCRdb's copy, which holds only in-frame ones; the method was immunoSEQ multiplex PCR. The sample consists of some 41,000 clones, roughly 90% of them appearing once. A history of autoimmune disease or systemic immunosuppression excluded patients. The starting material was CD4+ or CD8+ T cells sorted from blood, obtained in a trial of the OX40 agonist ivuxolimab. The receptor was isolated from an adult with an advanced solid tumor such as melanoma, head and neck, liver or kidney cancer.

CDR3 coding DNA: TGTGCCGCCTCTCTACAGGCGAACACTGAAGCTTTCTTT. This encodes CAASLQANTEAFF. The V gene is TRBV7-8, the J gene TRBJ1-1, with a tentative D call TRBD1 (5 bases). V was clipped by 11 bases and J by 1 base, with 14 bases between them. Germline values: CDR1 SGHVS, CDR2 FQNEAQ. The CDR3 covers 13 residues.